This T cell receptor beta chain was retrieved from a study of blood T cell repertoires in COVID-19. Recruitment covered about 26 US areas and drew participants whose ages spanned about 18 to 89 years. The V segment lost 4 bases and the J segment 8 bases; nucleotides outside the gene matches: 5. In germline, CDR1 is SGHNT, CDR2 YYREEE (reference sequence). The CDR3 is made up of 13 amino acids. Only in-frame clones appear in the TCRdb table, and some are missing; sequencing was by immunoSEQ multiplex PCR. The sample holds 190,000 or so clones, roughly 87% seen once. The specimen sequenced was PBMCs or T cells enriched from blood (not recorded which). The TCR sequence derives from a young man with acute COVID-19. This rearrangement joins TRBV5-4 to TRBJ2-1; 8 bases align to TRBD1. CDR3 DNA sequence: TGTGCCAGCAGCAAGGACAGGGTCGATGAGCAGTTCTTC. Protein: CASSKDRVDEQFF.